The T cell receptor beta chain under discussion was sequenced for a study of T cells after yellow fever vaccination. Overall study: The SMART-Seq v4 Ultra Low Input method served to prepare the low-cell-number fractions.

General observations from the study: Abundant clonotypes from the bulk population could get into FACS-sorted repertoires as contaminants. Secondary responses were weaker yet peaked faster, day 5 versus 15.

One entry per CDR3 protein, called by TCRdb with MiXCR from the 5' RACE reads. The sample yields some 500,000 distinct CDR3 sequences, roughly 14% seen once. CDR1 is MNHNS, CDR2 SASEGT, per germline. V lost 7 bases and J lost 5; bases outside the gene matches: 9. The CDR3 length is 16 residues. Concerning this clonotype: Antigen unknown.

Sample: PBMCs, taken on the day of the yellow fever booster vaccination. This rearrangement joins TRBV6-1 to TRBJ2-1, with 12 bases matching TRBD2. The clonotype was recovered from a man aged 30-40 years who received the YFV17D yellow fever vaccine. CDR3 in amino acids: CASTQRRTSGNNEQFF. The DNA of the CDR3 is TGTGCCAGCACCCAAAGGCGGACTAGCGGGAACAATGAGCAGTTCTTC.